This T cell receptor beta chain was profiled in a study of blood T cells in healthy people across ages (dated by TCRdb to the mid-2010s). Regarding the research as a whole: Template switching captured roughly one uniquely barcoded TCR beta cDNA molecule per two T cells in model experiments. Using deep sequencing normalized with unique cDNA molecular identifiers, the study measured how TCR beta repertoire diversity changes with age. Four age groups were formed from the donors: young (average about 17 years), middle-aged (approximately 39), aged (approximately 60) and long-lived (around 82). To avoid experimental bias, donors of different ages were distributed randomly across sequencing lanes. Using the same blood draw, the study looked at two additional independent replicas of 1 million unique cDNA reads for two donors, one aged 18 to 29 and the other aged 80 or older. The study at large found these results: Bulk unsorted PBMC profiling prevented conclusive comparison of naive and antigen-experienced compartments. Compared with the aged group, the long-lived group had more naive CD4+ T cells, fewer expanded clones and increased TCR diversity, a pattern suggesting age selection. Estimates of total diversity from one million sequenced T cells were regarded as lower bounds and underestimates. As age increased, observed TCR beta diversity per million T cells dropped in a roughly linear way, and a significant reduction was already evident by age 40. There was a strong correlation between observed TCR beta diversity and the percentage of naive T cells measured by flow cytometry. The CMV infection status of donors was not known, potentially confounding age-related changes in expanded clonotypes.

A remark on this clonotype: Its antigen is unknown. It has no much larger one-base neighbor in the sample; base qualities were not kept.

The roughly 38 donors, aged about 6 to 100 years, were systemically healthy Caucasian individuals from Russia. Each donor gave approximately 9.3 milliliters of peripheral blood, collected into EDTA-treated Vacutainer tubes. Ficoll-Paque density-gradient centrifugation was used to isolate PBMCs, with at least 6 million obtained per sample. Trizol reagent was used to extract total RNA from PBMCs, with at least 6 micrograms per sample. For every donor, flow cytometry on a PBMC aliquot measured the percentage of naive CD45RAhigh/CD27high T cells. Library prep was done by 5' RACE. This sample was sequenced with an Illumina HiSeq 2500. A second about 7 to 11 cycle PCR used a sample-barcoded 5' primer and a J-beta primer mix. A unique molecular identifier was introduced onto each TCR beta cDNA molecule by a template-switch 5' adaptor carrying 12 random nucleotides. Each sample yielded at least 2.5 million CDR3-containing paired-end reads. First-strand cDNA synthesis was performed from all RNA using the Mint cDNA synthesis kit, with priming by a TRBC-specific oligonucleotide. All cDNA was treated with uracil-DNA glycosylase and then went through a first 18-cycle PCR with the universal primers M1SS and BC2_uni_R. The study's own analysis went as follows. For normalization, 1 million high-quality reads were randomly selected from each sample, with every read carrying a distinct molecular identifier. Reads with shared molecular identifiers were discarded instead of being binned into consensus sequences. MiTCR, run with a Q25 quality threshold and the strictest error-elimination algorithm, handled CDR3 identification, clonotype clustering and error correction. Lower-bound total TCR beta diversity was estimated with a nonparametric unseen species model using Euler transformation. Through fastp at Q25 and MiXCR, TCRdb rebuilt clones from the public reads, retaining in-frame beta chains. Rows merge per CDR3 protein into single entries with the most common DNA and genes. V and J calls and clone size were set by TCRdb, not the authors. The sample has 1.5 million to 2 million distinct CDR3 sequences on record, 28% of them singletons. The top ten clones comprise roughly 8% of the sample.

The CDR3 holds 15 amino acids from the cysteine to the phenylalanine. Only the CDR3 region is kept as DNA, spanning 45 bases read in frame from base 1. Trimmed from V: 6 bases; trimmed from J: 5 bases; junction bases lacking a gene match: 9. Reading the germline V gene gives CDR1 MDHEN and CDR2 SYDVKM. The chain links TRBV28 with TRBJ2-7; 11 bases in between match TRBD1. The specimen sequenced was blood. This TCR was recovered from a woman aged 25 to 39 in good health. Read as DNA, the sequence is TGTGCCAGCAGAGAAAGGGACAGGGGGATCAACGAGCAGTACTTC. Translated, it reads CASRERDRGINEQYF. With the portions outside the CDR3 filled from the reference TRBV28 and TRBJ2-7 genes, the complete variable region becomes DVKVTQSSRYLVKRTGEKVFLECVQDMDHENMFWYRQDPGLGLRLIYFSYDVKMKEKGDIPEGYSVSREKKERFSLILESASTNQTSMYLCASRERDRGINEQYFGPGTRLTVT.